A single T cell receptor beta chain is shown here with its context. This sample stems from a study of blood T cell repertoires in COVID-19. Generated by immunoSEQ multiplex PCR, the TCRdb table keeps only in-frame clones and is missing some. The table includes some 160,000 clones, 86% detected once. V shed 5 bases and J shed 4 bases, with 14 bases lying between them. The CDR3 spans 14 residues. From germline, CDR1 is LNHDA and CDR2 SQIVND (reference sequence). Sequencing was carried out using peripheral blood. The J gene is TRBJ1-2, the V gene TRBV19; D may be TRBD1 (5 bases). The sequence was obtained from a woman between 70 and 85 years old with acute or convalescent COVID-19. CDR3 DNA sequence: TGTGCCAGTAGTCGACCAGGGAATGTCTATGGCTACACCTTC. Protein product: CASSRPGNVYGYTF.